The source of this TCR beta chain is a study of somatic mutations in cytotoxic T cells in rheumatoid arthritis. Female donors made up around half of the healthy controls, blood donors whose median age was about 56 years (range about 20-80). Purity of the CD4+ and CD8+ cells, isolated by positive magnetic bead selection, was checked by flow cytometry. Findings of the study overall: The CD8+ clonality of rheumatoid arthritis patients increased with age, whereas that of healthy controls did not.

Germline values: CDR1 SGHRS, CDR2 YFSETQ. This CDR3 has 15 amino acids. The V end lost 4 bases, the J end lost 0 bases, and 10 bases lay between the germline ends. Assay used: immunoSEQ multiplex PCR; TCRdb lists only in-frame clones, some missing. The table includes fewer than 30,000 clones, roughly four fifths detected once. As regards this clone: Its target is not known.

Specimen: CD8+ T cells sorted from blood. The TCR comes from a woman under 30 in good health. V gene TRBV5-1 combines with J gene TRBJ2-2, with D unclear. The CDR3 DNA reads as TGCGCCAGCAGCCTGGTAGACGCGAACACCGGGGAGCTGTTTTTT. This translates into CASSLVDANTGELFF.